Listed below are T cell receptor beta chains from one sample, sequenced in a study of cytotoxic CD8 clonotypes in ibrutinib-treated CLL. Method: immunoSEQ multiplex PCR; TCRdb's copy keeps in-frame clones and lacks some. The sample yields approximately 200,000 clones, around 72% seen once. The sequenced sample was PBMCs, obtained after 24 months of ibrutinib treatment. Every receptor here comes from a human donor with chronic lymphocytic leukemia. Each CDR3 is given with its conserved first and last residue. The D gene is left open where the match is weak. The size field is filled for only some rows; it gives once, few, many or a size class.

TRBV11-1	14	TRBJ2-7	.	.	CASSLRGTHYEQYF	TGTGCCAGCAGCTTAAGGGGGACACACTACGAGCAGTACTTC
TRBV25-1	14	TRBJ2-7	.	.	CASRTGLDPYEQYF	TGTGCCAGCAGGACAGGCCTCGACCCCTACGAGCAGTACTTC
TRBV5-4	15	TRBJ2-4	.	.	CASSSRRDSKNIQYF	TGTGCCAGCAGCTCCCGGAGGGACAGTAAAAACATTCAGTACTTC
TRBV6-5	13	TRBJ2-7	.	.	CASSSTGFGEQYF	TGTGCCAGCAGTTCTACAGGGTTCGGCGAGCAGTACTTC
TRBV12-5	16	TRBJ2-7	.	.	CASGLAAGASESEQYF	TGTGCTAGTGGTTTGGCTGCCGGGGCTAGCGAAAGCGAGCAGTACTTC
TRBV6-1	13	TRBJ2-2	.	.	CASSESNTGELFF	TGTGCCAGCAGTGAATCGAACACCGGGGAGCTGTTTTTT
TRBV5-1	14	TRBJ1-2	.	.	CASSLGTPGYGYTF	TGCGCCAGCAGCTTGGGTACGCCCGGCTATGGCTACACCTTC
TRBV5-1	13	TRBJ2-7	.	.	CASSLGTDYEQYF	TGCGCCAGCAGCTTGGGGACAGACTACGAGCAGTACTTC
TRBV19	15	TRBJ2-7	.	.	CASSIARASLYEQYF	TGTGCCAGTAGTATAGCCAGGGCGTCCCTCTACGAGCAGTACTTC
TRBV5-6	14	TRBJ1-4	.	.	CASRSRGSNEKLFF	TGTGCCAGCAGATCACGGGGATCTAATGAAAAACTGTTTTTT
TRBV5-8	14	TRBJ1-2	.	TRBD1	CASRPGTAKHGYTF	TGTGCCAGCAGGCCCGGGACAGCGAAACATGGCTACACCTTC
TRBV29-1	15	TRBJ2-7	.	.	CSVEEAGISSYEQYF	TGCAGCGTTGAGGAGGCCGGGATCAGCTCCTACGAGCAGTACTTC
TRBV30	14	TRBJ2-3	.	.	CAWSGTAFTDTQYF	TGTGCCTGGAGTGGCACAGCCTTCACAGATACGCAGTATTTT
TRBV18	16	TRBJ2-1	once	TRBD1	CASSPSGTGFYNEQFF	TGTGCCAGCTCACCCTCCGGGACAGGCTTCTACAATGAGCAGTTCTTC
TRBV6-5	15	TRBJ2-7	.	TRBD1	CASRTDRGPSYEQYF	TGTGCCAGCAGGACAGACAGGGGACCCTCCTACGAGCAGTACTTC
TRBV7-2	15	TRBJ2-3	.	.	CASSSIRGSTDTQYF	TGTGCCAGCAGCTCGATCAGGGGAAGCACAGATACGCAGTATTTT
TRBV7-2	17	TRBJ2-6	.	.	CASSLGPPSSGANVLTF	TGTGCCAGCAGCTTAGGCCCCCCGAGCTCTGGGGCCAACGTCCTGACTTTC
TRBV29-1	16	TRBJ2-3	.	TRBD2	CSVQLWTSGISDTQYF	TGCAGCGTTCAACTTTGGACTAGCGGGATCTCAGATACGCAGTATTTT
TRBV25-1	11	TRBJ2-1	.	.	CASSLGNEQFF	TGTGCCAGCAGCTTGGGGAATGAGCAGTTCTTC
TRBV2	17	TRBJ1-5	once	TRBD1	CASSDARTGMRNQPQHF	TGTGCCAGCAGTGATGCTAGGACAGGGATGAGAAATCAGCCCCAGCATTTT
TRBV5-3	14	TRBJ2-1	once	TRBD1	CARPRDRAYNEQFF	TGTGCCAGGCCCCGGGACAGGGCCTACAATGAGCAGTTCTTC
TRBV6-5	13	TRBJ2-3	once	.	CASKEGWTDTQYF	TGTGCCAGTAAAGAGGGGTGGACAGATACGCAGTATTTT
TRBV5-8	14	TRBJ2-6	few	TRBD1	CASKGAWGANVLTF	TGTGCCAGCAAGGGGGCCTGGGGGGCCAACGTCCTGACTTTC
TRBV11-3	16	TRBJ2-1	.	TRBD1	CASSPAGTDLYNEQFF	TGTGCCAGCAGCCCCGCCGGGACAGACCTATACAATGAGCAGTTCTTC
TRBV15	15	TRBJ2-2	.	.	CATSARRPVTGELFF	TGTGCCACCAGCGCCCGGAGACCGGTCACCGGGGAGCTGTTTTTT
TRBV20-1	11	TRBJ2-1	few	.	CSARGVLEQFF	TGCAGTGCTAGAGGGGTGCTTGAGCAGTTCTTC